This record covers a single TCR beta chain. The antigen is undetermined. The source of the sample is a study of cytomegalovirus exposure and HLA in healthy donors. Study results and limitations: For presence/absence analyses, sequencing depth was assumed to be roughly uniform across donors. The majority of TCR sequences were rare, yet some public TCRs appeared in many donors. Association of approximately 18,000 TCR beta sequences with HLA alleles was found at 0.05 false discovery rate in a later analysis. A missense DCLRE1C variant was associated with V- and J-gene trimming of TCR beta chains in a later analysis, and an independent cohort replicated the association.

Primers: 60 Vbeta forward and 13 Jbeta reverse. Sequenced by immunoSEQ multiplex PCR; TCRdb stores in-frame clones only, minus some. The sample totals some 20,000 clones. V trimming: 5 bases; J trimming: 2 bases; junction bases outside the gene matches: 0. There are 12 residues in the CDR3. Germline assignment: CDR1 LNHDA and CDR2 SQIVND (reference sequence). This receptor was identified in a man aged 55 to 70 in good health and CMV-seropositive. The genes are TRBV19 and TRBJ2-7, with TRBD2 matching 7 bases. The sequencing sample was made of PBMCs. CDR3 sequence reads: CASSRGAYEQYF. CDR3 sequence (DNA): TGTGCCAGTAGTCGGGGGGCCTACGAGCAGTACTTC.